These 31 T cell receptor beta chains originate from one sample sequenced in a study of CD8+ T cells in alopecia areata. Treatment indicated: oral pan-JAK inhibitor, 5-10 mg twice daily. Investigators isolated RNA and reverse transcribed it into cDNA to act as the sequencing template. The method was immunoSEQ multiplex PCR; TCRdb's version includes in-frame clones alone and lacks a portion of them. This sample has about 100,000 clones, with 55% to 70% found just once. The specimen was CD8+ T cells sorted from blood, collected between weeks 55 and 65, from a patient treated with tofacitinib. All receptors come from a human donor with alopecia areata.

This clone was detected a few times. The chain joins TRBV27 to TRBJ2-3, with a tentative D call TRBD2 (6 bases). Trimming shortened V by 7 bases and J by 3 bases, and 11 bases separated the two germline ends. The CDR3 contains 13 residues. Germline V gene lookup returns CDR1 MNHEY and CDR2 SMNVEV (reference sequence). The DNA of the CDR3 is TGTGCCAGCAAAGACGGAGGGACAGATACGCAGTATTTT. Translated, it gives CASKDGGTDTQYF.

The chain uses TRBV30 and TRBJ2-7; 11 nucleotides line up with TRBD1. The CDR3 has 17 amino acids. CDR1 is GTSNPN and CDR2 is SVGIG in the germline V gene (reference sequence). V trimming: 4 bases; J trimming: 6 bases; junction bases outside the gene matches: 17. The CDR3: CAWIEKTRTGGMFEQYF. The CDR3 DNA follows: TGTGCCTGGATAGAAAAGACCAGGACAGGGGGCATGTTCGAGCAGTACTTC.

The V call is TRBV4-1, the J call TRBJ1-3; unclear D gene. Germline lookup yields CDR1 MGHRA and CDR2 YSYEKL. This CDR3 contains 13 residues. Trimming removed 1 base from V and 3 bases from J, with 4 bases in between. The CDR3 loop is CASSQAHGNTIYF. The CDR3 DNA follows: TGCGCCAGCAGCCAAGCTCATGGAAACACCATATATTTT.

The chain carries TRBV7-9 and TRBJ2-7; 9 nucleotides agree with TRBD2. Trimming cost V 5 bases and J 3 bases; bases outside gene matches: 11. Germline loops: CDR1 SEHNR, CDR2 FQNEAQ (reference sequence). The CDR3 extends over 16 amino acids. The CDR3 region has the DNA TGTGCCAGCAGCGGTGGGCTAGCGGGGAACTACTACGAGCAGTACTTC. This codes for CASSGGLAGNYYEQYF.

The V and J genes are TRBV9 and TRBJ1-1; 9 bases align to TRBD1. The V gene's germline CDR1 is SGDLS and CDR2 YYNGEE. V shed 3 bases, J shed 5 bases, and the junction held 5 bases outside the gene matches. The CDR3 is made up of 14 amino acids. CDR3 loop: CASSERDRVTEAFF. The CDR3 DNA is TGTGCCAGCAGCGAGAGGGACAGGGTTACTGAAGCTTTCTTT.

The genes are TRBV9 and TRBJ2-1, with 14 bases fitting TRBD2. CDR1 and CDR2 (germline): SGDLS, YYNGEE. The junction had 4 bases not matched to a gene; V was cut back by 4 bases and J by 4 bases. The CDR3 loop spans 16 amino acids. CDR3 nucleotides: TGTGCCAGCAGCTTCAGGACTAGCGGGGGGTACAATGAGCAGTTCTTC. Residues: CASSFRTSGGYNEQFF.

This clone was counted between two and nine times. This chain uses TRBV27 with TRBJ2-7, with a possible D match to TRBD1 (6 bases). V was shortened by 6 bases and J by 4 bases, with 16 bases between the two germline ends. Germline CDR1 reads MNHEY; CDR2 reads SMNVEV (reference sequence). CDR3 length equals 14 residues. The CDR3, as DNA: TGTGCCAGCAGCTTGACAGGCCGGCCTTACGAGCAGTACTTC. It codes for CASSLTGRPYEQYF.

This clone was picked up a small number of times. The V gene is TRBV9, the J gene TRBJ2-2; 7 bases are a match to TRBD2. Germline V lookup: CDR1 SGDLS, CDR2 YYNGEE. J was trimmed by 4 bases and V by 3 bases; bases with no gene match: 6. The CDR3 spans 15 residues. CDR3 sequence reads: CASSDQRGSTGELFF. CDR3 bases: TGTGCCAGCAGCGATCAGCGGGGCTCCACCGGGGAGCTGTTTTTT.

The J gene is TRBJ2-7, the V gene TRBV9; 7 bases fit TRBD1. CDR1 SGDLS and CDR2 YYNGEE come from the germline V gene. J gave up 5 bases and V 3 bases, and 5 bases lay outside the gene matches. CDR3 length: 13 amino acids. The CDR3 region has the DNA TGTGCCAGCAGCGAGACAGGGTCCCACGAGCAGTACTTC. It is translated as CASSETGSHEQYF.

DNA of the CDR3: TGTGCCAGCAGCCTCCGGACAGGCAATCAGCCCCAGCATTTT. Its translation: CASSLRTGNQPQHF. V gene TRBV6-5 combines with J gene TRBJ1-5; a possible D gene is TRBD1 (6 bases). Germline assignment: CDR1 MNHEY and CDR2 SVGAGI. The CDR3 covers 14 residues. V was clipped by 6 bases and J by 2 bases, with 11 bases between them.

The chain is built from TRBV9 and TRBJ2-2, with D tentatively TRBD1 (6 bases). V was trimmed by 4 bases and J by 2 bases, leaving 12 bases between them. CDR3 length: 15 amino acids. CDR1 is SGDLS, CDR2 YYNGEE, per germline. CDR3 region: CASSSPGHNTGELFF. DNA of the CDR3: TGTGCCAGCAGCTCGCCGGGACACAACACCGGGGAGCTGTTTTTT.

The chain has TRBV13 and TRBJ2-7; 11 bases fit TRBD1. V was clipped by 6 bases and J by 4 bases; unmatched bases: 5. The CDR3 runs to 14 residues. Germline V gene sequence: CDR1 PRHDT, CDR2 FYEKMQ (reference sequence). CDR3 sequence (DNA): TGTGCCAGCAGTTCGGACAGGGGGCGGTACGAGCAGTACTTC. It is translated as CASSSDRGRYEQYF.

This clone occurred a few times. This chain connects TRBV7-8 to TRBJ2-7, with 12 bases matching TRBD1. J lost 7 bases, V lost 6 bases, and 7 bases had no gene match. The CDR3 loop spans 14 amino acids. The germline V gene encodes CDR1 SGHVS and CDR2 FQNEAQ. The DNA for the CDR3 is TGTGCCAGCAGACAGGGACAGGGGGCGGGAGAGCAGTACTTC. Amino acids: CASRQGQGAGEQYF.

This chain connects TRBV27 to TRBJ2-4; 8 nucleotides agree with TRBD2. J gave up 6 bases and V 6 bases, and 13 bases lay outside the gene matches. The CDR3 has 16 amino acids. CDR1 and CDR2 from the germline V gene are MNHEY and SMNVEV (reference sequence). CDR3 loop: CASSDRGGRSGNIQYF. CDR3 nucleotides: TGTGCCAGCAGCGACCGGGGGGGCCGGTCGGGAAACATTCAGTACTTC.

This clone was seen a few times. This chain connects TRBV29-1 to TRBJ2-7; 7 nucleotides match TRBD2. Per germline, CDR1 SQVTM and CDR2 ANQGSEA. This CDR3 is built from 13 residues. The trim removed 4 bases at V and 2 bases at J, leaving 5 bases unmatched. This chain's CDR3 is CSVVGLEAYEQYF. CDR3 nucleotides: TGCAGCGTTGTCGGACTAGAAGCCTACGAGCAGTACTTC.

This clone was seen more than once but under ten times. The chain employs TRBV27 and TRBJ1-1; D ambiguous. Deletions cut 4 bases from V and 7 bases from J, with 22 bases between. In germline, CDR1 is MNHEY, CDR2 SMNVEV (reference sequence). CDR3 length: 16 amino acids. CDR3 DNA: TGTGCCAGCAGTTCTTCACCCCTAACGGTTCACCGTGAAGCTTTCTTT. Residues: CASSSSPLTVHREAFF.

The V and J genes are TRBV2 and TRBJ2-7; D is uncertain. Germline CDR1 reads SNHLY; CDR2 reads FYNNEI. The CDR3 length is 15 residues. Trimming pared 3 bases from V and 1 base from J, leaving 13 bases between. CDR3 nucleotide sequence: TGTGCCAGCAGTGACGCGACAAGGGAATCCTACGAGCAGTACTTC. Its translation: CASSDATRESYEQYF. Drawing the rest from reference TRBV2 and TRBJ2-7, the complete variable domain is EPEVTQTPSHQVTQMGQEVILRCVPISNHLYFYWYRQILGQKVEFLVSFYNNEISEKSEIFDDQFSVERPDGSNFTLKIRSTKLEDSAMYFCASSDATRESYEQYFGPGTRLTVT.

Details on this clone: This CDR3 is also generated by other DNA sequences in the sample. The CDR3 sequence is CSARGGYGYTF. The CDR3 nucleotides read TGCAGTGCTAGAGGGGGCTATGGCTACACCTTC. The chain carries TRBV20-1 and TRBJ1-2; the D is unclear. Germline CDR1 is DFQATT and CDR2 is SNEGSKA (reference sequence). This CDR3 is built from 11 residues. V lost 1 base to trimming and J lost 4 bases, with 4 bases between them.

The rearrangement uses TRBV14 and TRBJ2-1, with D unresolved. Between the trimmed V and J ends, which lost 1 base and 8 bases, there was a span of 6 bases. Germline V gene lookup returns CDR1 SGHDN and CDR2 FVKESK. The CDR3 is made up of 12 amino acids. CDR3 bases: TGTGCCAGCAGCCAAGGCTGGGATGAGCAGTTCTTC. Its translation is CASSQGWDEQFF.

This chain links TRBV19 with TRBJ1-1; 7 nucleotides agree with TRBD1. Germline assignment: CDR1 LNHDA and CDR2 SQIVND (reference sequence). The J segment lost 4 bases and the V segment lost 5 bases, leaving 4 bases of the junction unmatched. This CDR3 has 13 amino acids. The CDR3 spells CASSPTGATEAFF. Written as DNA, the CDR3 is TGTGCCAGTAGTCCCACAGGGGCCACTGAAGCTTTCTTT.

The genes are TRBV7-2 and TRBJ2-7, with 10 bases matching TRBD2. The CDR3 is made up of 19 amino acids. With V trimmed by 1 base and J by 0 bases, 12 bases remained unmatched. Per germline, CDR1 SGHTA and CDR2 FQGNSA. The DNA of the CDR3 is TGTGCCAGCAGCTTAGTCTGGCTAGCGGGGGCCCCGAGCTCCTACGAGCAGTACTTC. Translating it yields CASSLVWLAGAPSSYEQYF.

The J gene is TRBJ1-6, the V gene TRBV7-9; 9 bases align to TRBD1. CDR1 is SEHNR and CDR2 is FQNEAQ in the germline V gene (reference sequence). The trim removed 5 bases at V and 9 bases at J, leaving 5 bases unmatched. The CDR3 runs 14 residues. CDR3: CASSVQGAFSPLHF. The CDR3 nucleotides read TGTGCCAGCAGCGTACAGGGGGCATTTTCACCCCTCCACTTT.

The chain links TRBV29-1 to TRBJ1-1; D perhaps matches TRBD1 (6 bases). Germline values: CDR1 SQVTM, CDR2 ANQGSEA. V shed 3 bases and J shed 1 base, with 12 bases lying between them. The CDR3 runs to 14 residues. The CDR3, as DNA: TGCAGCGTTGATGAACAGGGCGGGAACACTGAAGCTTTCTTT. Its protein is CSVDEQGGNTEAFF.

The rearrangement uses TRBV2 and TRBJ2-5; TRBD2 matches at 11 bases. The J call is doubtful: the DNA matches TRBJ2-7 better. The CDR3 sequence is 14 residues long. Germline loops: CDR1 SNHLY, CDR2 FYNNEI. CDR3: CASSDSGGAGEQYF. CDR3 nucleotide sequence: TGTGCCAGCAGTGATAGCGGGGGGGCCGGCGAGCAGTACTTC.

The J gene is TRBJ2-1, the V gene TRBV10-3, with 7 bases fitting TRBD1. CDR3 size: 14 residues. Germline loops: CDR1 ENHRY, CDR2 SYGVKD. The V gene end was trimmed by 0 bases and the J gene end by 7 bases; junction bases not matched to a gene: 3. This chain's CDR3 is CAISESGRGNEQFF. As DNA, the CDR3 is TGTGCCATCAGTGAGTCAGGCAGGGGGAATGAGCAGTTCTTC.

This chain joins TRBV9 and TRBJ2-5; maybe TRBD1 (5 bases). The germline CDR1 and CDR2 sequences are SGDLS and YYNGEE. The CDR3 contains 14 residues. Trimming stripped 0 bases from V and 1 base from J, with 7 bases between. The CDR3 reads CASSVGRAQETQYF. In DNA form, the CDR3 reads TGTGCCAGCAGCGTAGGCAGGGCCCAAGAGACCCAGTACTTC.

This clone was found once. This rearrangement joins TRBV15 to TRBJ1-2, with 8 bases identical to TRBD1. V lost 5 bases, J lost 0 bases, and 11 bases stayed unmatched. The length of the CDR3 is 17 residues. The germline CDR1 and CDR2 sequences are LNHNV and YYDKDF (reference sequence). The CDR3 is CATSGRFWTGTNYGYTF. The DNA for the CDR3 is TGTGCCACCAGCGGAAGATTTTGGACAGGGACTAACTATGGCTACACCTTC.

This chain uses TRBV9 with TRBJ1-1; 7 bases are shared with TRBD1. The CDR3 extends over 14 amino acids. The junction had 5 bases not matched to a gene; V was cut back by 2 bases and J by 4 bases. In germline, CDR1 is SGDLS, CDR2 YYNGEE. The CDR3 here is CASSVTGKGTEAFF. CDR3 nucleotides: TGTGCCAGCAGCGTGACAGGGAAGGGCACTGAAGCTTTCTTT. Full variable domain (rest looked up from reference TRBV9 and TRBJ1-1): DSGVTQTPKHLITATGQRVTLRCSPRSGDLSVYWYQQSLDQGLQFLIQYYNGEERAKGNILERFSAQQFPDLHSELNLSSLELGDSALYFCASSVTGKGTEAFFGQGTRLTVV.

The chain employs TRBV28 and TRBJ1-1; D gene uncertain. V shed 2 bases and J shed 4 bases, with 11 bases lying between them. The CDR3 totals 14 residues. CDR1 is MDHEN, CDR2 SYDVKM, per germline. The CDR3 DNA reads TGTGCCAGCAGTTTACTTACCGACGGCACTGAAGCTTTCTTT. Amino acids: CASSLLTDGTEAFF.

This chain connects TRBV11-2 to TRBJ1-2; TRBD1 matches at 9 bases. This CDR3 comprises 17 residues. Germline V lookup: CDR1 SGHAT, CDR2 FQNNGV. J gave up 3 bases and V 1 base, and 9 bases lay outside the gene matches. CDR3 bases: TGTGCCAGCAGCTTAGGACCCCGGGACAGGGCCTACTATGGCTACACCTTC. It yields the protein CASSLGPRDRAYYGYTF.

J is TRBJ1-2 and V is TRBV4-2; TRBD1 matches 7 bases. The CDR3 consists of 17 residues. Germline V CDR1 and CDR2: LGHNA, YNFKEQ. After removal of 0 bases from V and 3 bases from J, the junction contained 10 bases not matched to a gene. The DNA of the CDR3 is TGTGCCAGCAGCCAAGATAGGGCGCAGGGGGACCACTATGGCTACACCTTC. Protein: CASSQDRAQGDHYGYTF.